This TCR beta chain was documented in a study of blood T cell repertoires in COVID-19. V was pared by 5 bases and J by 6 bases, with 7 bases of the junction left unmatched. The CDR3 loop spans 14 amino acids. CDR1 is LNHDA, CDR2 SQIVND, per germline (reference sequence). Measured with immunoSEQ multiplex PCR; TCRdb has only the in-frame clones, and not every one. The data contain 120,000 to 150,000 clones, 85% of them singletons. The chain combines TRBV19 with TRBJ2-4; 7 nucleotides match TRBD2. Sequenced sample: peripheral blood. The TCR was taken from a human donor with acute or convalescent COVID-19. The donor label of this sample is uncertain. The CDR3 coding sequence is TGTGCCAGTAGTCTCGCGGGAGAGGGAAACATTCAGTACTTC. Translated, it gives CASSLAGEGNIQYF.